This TCR beta chain was captured in a study of T-cell memory formation after mild COVID-19. The germline CDR1 and CDR2 sequences are SGHDT and YYEEEE. This CDR3 comprises 15 residues. Trimming took 4 bases from V and 6 from J, leaving 17 bases between them. From the 5' RACE reads, TCRdb called clonotypes with MiXCR, one entry per CDR3 protein. The table has more than 400,000 distinct CDR3 sequences, approximately 18% seen once. This clonotype was counted only a few times. The chain employs TRBV5-6 and TRBJ2-1; D possibly matches TRBD1 or TRBD2 (5 bases each). The material sequenced was PBMCs or a T cell subset sorted from them (not recorded which). The receptor was isolated from an adult woman who had mild COVID-19 (a few samples of this study predate the infection). Cell type and time point are not known. Here the CDR3 DNA reads TGTGCCAGCAGCGGGATCCGGGACGGCTTCAATGAGCAGTTCTTC. This gives the protein CASSGIRDGFNEQFF.